Here is one T cell receptor (beta chain) with its context. Its binding antigen is unknown. No base quality information exists; no much larger clone differs at one position. The collaborating institutions used their own protocols to collect whole blood in K2EDTA tubes. For TCRbeta analysis, collaborators shipped samples in one of three forms: frozen whole blood, isolated PBMCs, or DNA extracted from either of those sample types. The data originate from a study of blood T cell repertoires in COVID-19 (dated by TCRdb to the early 2020s). About the full investigation: Samples covering the acute and convalescent phases of COVID-19 were provided by collaborators in the United States, Italy and Spain. The prospective study material was composed of cDNA or gDNA derived from T cells, B-cell-depleted T cells, or PBMCs. Subjects who had been exposed to COVID-19, were actively infected with it, or had recovered from it provided the deeply sampled blood TCRbeta repertoires that made up the dataset. The repertoires were made available in a free public database intended to serve as a resource for research on the immune response to SARS-CoV-2. The samples were drawn from the first 160 participants of the ongoing ImmuneRACE study and from some 1,300 subjects provided by 6 global collaborators. A de-identified subject ID, COVID-19 status, age in years and sex were almost always included in the sample metadata. Where HLA class I and class II types were available, the types were taken from metadata supplied by the sample provider, not from assay-based typing.

Reading the germline V gene gives CDR1 SGHVS and CDR2 FQNEAQ. Clipping removes 3 bases from V and 6 bases from J, with 8 as the unmatched junction base count. There are 15 amino acids in the CDR3, from cysteine to phenylalanine inclusive. Just CDR3 DNA is preserved here, 45 bases in frame from base 1. The immunoSEQ Assay, a bias-controlled multiplex PCR, was used to amplify TCRbeta CDR3 regions from genomic DNA. On the authors' methods: The number of nucleated cells in each sample was estimated by amplification of reference gene primers within the assay. Sequence reads were collapsed and filtered to measure the absolute abundance of every unique TCRbeta CDR3 rearrangement. For each sample, productive Simpson clonality was calculated by taking the square root of Simpson's diversity index across productive rearrangements. The table was pulled from immuneACCESS by TCRdb, which kept in-frame rearrangements only. Such tables lose some clones; where checked, under half of the loss comes from unresolved V genes, and the rest has no known cause. V and J calls and clone size come straight from that table; D and trimming were deduced from the DNA. The sample table records 27,000 or so clones; around 82% of these occur just once. About 1.8% of the sample belongs to the ten largest clones.

The paper as a whole reports these results and caveats: How much clinical and demographic metadata was included differed by source and by participant, and the metadata was provided uncurated.

Specimen: peripheral blood. The chain uses TRBV7-8 and TRBJ2-3; a stretch of 8 junction bases matches TRBD2. This TCR was recovered from a man older than 75 with active or convalescent COVID-19. The CDR3 reads as follows: CASSFRGGLTDTQYF. The DNA reads as follows: TGTGCCAGCAGCTTTCGGGGGGGACTCACGGATACGCAGTATTTT.